This T cell receptor (beta chain) is drawn from a study of TIL therapy for anti-PD-1-resistant metastatic lung cancer. Trimming left V 0 bases short and J 2 bases short, with 11 bases between. Germline V gene sequence: CDR1 LNHNV, CDR2 YYDKDF (reference sequence). The CDR3 length is 16 residues. Time point reported: pre-treatment sample, taken before nivolumab and TIL therapy. This was the immunoSEQ v3 assay. The table came from immunoSEQ multiplex PCR; TCRdb's copy has only in-frame clones and leaves some out. The sample includes about 52,000 clones, 70% to 80% of them seen just once. Sequences were derived from blood, sampled at baseline. This TCR came from a woman aged 30-85 years with non-small cell lung cancer. The chain combines TRBV15 with TRBJ1-5; no firm D call. CDR3 DNA: TGTGCCACCAGCAGAGATCCAGCGGGCGGCAATCAGCCCCAGCATTTT. Residues: CATSRDPAGGNQPQHF.